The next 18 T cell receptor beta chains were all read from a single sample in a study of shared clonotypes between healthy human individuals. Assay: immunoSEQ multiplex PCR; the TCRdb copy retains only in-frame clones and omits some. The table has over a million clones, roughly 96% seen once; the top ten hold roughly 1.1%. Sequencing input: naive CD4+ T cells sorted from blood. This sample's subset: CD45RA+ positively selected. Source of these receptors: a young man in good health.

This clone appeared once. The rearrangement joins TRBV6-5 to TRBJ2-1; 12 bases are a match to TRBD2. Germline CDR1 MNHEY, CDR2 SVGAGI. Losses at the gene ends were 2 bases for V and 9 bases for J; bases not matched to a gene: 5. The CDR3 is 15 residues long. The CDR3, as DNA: TGTGCCAGCAGTTACGAAACTAGCGGGAGGCGTGAGCAGTTCTTC. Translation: CASSYETSGRREQFF.

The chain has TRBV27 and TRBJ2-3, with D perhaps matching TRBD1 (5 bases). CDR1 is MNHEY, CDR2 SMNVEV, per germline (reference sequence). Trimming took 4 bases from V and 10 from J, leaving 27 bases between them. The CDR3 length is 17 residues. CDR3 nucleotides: TGTGCCAGCAGTTCAAGACAGACCTATCCCCTCTGGTATCCGCAGTATTTT. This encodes CASSSRQTYPLWYPQYF.

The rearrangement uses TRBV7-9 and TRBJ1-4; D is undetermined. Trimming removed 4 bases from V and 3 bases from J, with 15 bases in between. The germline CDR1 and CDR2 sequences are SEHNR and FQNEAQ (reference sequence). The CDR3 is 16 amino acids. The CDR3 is CASSSRPHGANEKLFF. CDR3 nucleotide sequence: TGTGCCAGCAGCTCGAGACCTCACGGAGCTAATGAAAAACTGTTTTTT.

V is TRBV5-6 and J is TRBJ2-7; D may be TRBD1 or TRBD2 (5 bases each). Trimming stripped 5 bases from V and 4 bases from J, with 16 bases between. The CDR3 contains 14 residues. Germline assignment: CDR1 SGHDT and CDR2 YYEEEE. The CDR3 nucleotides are TGTGCCAGCAGTATTTTACCGGGGCGGTACGAGCAGTACTTC. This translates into CASSILPGRYEQYF.

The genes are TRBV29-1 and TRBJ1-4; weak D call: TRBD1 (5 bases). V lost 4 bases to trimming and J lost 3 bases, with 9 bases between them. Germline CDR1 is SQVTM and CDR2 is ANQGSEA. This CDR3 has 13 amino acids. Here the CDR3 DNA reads TGCAGCGTTGCCTGGGGGGCTAATGAAAAACTGTTTTTT. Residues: CSVAWGANEKLFF. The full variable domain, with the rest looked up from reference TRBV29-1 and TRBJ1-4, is SAVISQKPSRDICQRGTSLTIQCQVDSQVTMMFWYRQQPGQSLTLIATANQGSEATYESGFVIDKFPISRPNLTFSTLTVSNMSPEDSSIYLCSVAWGANEKLFFGSGTQLSVL.

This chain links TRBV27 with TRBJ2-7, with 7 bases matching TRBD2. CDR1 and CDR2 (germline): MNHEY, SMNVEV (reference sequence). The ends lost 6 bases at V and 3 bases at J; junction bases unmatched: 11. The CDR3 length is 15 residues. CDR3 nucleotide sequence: TGTGCCAGCAGAGAGACGGGACTACAACACTACGAGCAGTACTTC. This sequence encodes CASRETGLQHYEQYF.

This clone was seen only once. The DNA of the CDR3 is TGTGCCACCAGCAGAGGAGACGGGAGGGCCGGGGTTTCCTCCTACAATGAGCAGTTCTTC. Residues: CATSRGDGRAGVSSYNEQFF. V is TRBV15 and J is TRBJ2-1; TRBD2 aligns across 8 bases. The CDR3 extends over 20 amino acids. Per germline, CDR1 LNHNV and CDR2 YYDKDF (reference sequence). V lost 1 base to trimming and J lost 0 bases; unmatched junction nucleotides: 14.

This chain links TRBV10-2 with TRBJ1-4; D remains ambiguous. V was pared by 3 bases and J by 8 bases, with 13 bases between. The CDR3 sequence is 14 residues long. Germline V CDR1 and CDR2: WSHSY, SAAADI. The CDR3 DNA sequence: TGCGCCAGCAGTGACAAGGGCAGGAAAGAAAAACTGTTTTTT. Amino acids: CASSDKGRKEKLFF.

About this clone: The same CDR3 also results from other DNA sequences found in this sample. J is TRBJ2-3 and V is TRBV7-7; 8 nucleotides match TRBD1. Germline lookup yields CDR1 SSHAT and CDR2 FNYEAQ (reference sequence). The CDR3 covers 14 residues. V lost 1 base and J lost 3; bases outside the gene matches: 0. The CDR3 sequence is CASSLDRGTDTQYF. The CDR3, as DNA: TGTGCCAGCAGCTTAGACAGGGGGACAGATACGCAGTATTTT.

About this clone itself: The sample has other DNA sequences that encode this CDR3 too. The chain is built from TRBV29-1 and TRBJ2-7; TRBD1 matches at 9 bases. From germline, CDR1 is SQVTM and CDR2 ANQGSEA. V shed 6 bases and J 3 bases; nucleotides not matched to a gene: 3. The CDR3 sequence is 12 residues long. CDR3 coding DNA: TGCAGCGTGGGACAGGGTGGCTACGAGCAGTACTTC. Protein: CSVGQGGYEQYF.

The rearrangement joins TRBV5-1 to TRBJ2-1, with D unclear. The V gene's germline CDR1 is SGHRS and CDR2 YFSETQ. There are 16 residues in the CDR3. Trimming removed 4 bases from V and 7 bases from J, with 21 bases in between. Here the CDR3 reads CASSPGLIGSKNEQFF. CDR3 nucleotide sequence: TGCGCCAGCAGCCCAGGTTTGATAGGGTCAAAGAATGAGCAGTTCTTC. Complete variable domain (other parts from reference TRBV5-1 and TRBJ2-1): KAGVTQTPRYLIKTRGQQVTLSCSPISGHRSVSWYQQTPGQGLQFLFEYFSETQRNKGNFPGRFSGRQFSNSRSEMNVSTLELGDSALYLCASSPGLIGSKNEQFFGPGTRLTVL.

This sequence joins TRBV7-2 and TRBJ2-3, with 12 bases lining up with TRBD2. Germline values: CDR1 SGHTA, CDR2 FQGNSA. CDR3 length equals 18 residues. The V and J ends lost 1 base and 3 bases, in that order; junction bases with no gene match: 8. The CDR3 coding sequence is TGTGCCAGCAGCTTAGGCCCCCCTCTAGCGGGAGGGACAGATACGCAGTATTTT. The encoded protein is CASSLGPPLAGGTDTQYF.

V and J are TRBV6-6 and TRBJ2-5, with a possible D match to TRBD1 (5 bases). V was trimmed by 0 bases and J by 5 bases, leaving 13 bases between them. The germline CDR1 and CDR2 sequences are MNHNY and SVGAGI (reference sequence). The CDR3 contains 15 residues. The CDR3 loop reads CASSYSKGPGETQYF. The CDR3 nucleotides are TGTGCCAGCAGTTACTCGAAGGGGCCCGGGGAGACCCAGTACTTC.

CDR3 coding DNA: TGTGCCAGCAGCTCTCCCTCCCTCGTTGACGCGGGAATCACAGATACGCAGTATTTT. It codes for CASSSPSLVDAGITDTQYF. J is TRBJ2-3 and V is TRBV7-9; the D gene is possibly TRBD2 (6 bases). V lost 4 bases and J lost 2, with 25 bases in between. The germline CDR1 and CDR2 sequences are SEHNR and FQNEAQ (reference sequence). CDR3 length equals 19 residues.

CDR3 amino acids: CASSTDGPQTDTQYF. The CDR3 coding sequence is TGTGCCAGCAGTACTGACGGTCCTCAAACAGATACGCAGTATTTT. The V and J genes are TRBV2 and TRBJ2-3, with D unclear. This CDR3 has 15 residues. V lost 5 bases and J 3 bases, leaving 15 bases between the germline ends. Germline CDR1 SNHLY, CDR2 FYNNEI.

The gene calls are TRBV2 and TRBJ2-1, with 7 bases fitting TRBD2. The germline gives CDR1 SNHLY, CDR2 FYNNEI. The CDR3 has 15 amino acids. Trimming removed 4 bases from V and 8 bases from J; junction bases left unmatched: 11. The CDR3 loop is CASSVELAVTDEQFF. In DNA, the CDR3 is TGTGCCAGCAGTGTAGAGCTAGCGGTTACGGATGAGCAGTTCTTC.

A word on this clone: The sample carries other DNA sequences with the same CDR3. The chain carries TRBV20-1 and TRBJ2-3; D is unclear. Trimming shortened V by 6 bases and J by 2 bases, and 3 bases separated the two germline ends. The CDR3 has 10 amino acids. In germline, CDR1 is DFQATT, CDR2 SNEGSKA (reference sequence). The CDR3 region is CSASTDTQYF. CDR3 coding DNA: TGCAGTGCCTCCACAGATACGCAGTATTTT.

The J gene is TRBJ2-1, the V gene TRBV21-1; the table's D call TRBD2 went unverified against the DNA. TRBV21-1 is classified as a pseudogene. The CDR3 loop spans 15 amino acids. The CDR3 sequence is CASSIHSPSGRMKFF. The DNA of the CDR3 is TGTGCCAGCAGCATTCATTCCCCTAGCGGGAGAATGAAGTTCTTC.